This T cell receptor beta chain emerged from a study of PD-L1 blockade in urothelial cancer. The germline V and J ends were trimmed by 2 bases and 2 bases, with 10 bases remaining between them. This CDR3 is built from 14 residues. In germline, CDR1 is SGHTA, CDR2 FQGNSA. Time point in this sample: peripheral blood 6 weeks after treatment start. Sequenced by immunoSEQ multiplex PCR; TCRdb stores in-frame clones only, minus some. The repertoire holds around 87,000 clones, with roughly 83% as singletons. The origin of this receptor is a man in his 70s with urothelial cancer. The rearrangement links TRBV7-2 to TRBJ2-7, with D possibly matching TRBD1 (7 bases). The sequences come from PBMCs, collected around atezolizumab (anti-PD-L1) treatment. This CDR3 reads CASSLQGGTYEQYF. The CDR3 DNA reads as TGTGCCAGCAGCTTACAGGGGGGCACCTACGAGCAGTACTTC.